This TCR beta chain was sequenced in a study of blood T cell repertoires in COVID-19. Study background: Sites in the United States, Italy and Spain provided acute and convalescent COVID-19 samples.

The ends lost 4 bases at V and 6 bases at J; junction bases unmatched: 6. CDR3 size: 15 residues. In germline, CDR1 is LGHDT, CDR2 YNNKEL (reference sequence). Data came from immunoSEQ multiplex PCR; TCRdb stores just in-frame clones and leaves some out. The sample carries 80,000 to 130,000 clones, over 75% recorded once. Input material: peripheral blood. The rearrangement uses TRBV3-1 (or the pseudogene TRBV3-2) and TRBJ2-1; 10 bases fit TRBD1. This TCR derives from a woman aged 60 to 75 with acute or convalescent COVID-19. CDR3 coding DNA: TGTGCCAGCAGCCGATTAGGGACAGGGGTCAATGAGCAGTTCTTC. Amino acid sequence: CASSRLGTGVNEQFF.